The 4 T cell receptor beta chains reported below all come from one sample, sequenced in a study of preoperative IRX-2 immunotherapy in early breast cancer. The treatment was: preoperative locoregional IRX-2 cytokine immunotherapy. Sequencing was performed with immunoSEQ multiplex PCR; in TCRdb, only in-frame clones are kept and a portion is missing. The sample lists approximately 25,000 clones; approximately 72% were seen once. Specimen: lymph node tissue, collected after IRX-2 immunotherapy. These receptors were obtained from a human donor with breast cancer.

CDR3 loop: CASGLWAGGSYNEQFF. The CDR3 bases are TGTGCTAGTGGTTTATGGGCAGGGGGCTCCTACAATGAGCAGTTCTTC. The chain uses TRBV12-5 and TRBJ2-1, with 7 bases aligning to TRBD1. Per the germline V gene, CDR1 is LGHNT and CDR2 is FRNRAP. This CDR3 is built from 16 residues. Trimming cost V 3 bases and J 0 bases; bases outside gene matches: 5.

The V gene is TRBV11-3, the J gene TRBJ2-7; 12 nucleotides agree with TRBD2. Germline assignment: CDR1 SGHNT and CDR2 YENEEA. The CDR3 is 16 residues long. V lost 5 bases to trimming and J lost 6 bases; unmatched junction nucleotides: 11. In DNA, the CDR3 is TGTGCCAGCAGCCCATCCAGACTAGCGGGGGCCCTCGAGCAGTACTTC. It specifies CASSPSRLAGALEQYF. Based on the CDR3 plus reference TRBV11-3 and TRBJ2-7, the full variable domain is EAGVVQSPRYKIIEKKQPVAFWCNPISGHNTLYWYLQNLGQGPELLIRYENEEAVDDSQLPKDRFSAERLKGVDSTLKIQPAELGDSAVYLCASSPSRLAGALEQYFGPGTRLTVT.

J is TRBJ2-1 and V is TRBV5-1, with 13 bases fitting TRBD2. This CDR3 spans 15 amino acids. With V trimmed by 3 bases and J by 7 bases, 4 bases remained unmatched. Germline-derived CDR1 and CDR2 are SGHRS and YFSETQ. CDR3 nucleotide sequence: TGCGCCAGCAGCTCACTAGCGGGAGGGGGTAATGAGCAGTTCTTC. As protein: CASSSLAGGGNEQFF.

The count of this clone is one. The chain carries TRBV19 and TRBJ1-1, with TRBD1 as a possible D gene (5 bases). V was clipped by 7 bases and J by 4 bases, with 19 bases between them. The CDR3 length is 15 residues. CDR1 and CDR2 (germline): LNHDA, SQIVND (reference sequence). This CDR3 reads CASIQGEGWGTEAFF. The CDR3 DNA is TGTGCCAGTATACAAGGGGAAGGGTGGGGCACTGAAGCTTTCTTT.